In this sample, the clone carrying this T cell receptor beta chain turned up many times. Its antigen is not known. The missing CDR3 end, 3 residues past where the read stops, is filled in from the germline J gene. Libraries were prepared by immunoSEQ multiplex PCR; TCRdb keeps only in-frame clonotypes and omits some of them. The sample yields around 81,000 clones, without any singletons. Most patients and controls had Caucasian heritage. This sample stems from a study of T cell clonality in common variable immunodeficiency. CDR3 length: 14 residues. Trimming pared 5 bases from V and 3 bases from J, leaving 14 bases between. CDR1 is MDHEN and CDR2 is SYDVKM in the germline V gene. Study-wide results and caveats: TCRbeta clonality was increased in CVID versus healthy controls. Shared TCRbeta clones were fewer between CVID subjects than controls.

The receptor was derived from a person aged 18 to 75 in good health. This chain joins TRBV28 and TRBJ2-7; D gene ambiguous. The material sequenced was peripheral blood mononuclear cells. The CDR3 loop reads CASSPVNGFYEQYF. The CDR3 DNA, read in part, is TGTGCCAGCAGTCCCGTCAATGGCTTCTACGAG. The whole variable domain, remainder taken from reference TRBV28 and TRBJ2-7, is DVKVTQSSRYLVKRTGEKVFLECVQDMDHENMFWYRQDPGLGLRLIYFSYDVKMKEKGDIPEGYSVSREKKERFSLILESASTNQTSMYLCASSPVNGFYEQYFGPGTRLTVT.